This passage covers 17 T cell receptor beta chains from one sample sequenced in a study of blood T cell repertoires in COVID-19. TCRdb keeps only in-frame clones here, not all; method: immunoSEQ multiplex PCR. The sample includes approximately 410,000 clones, about nine tenths seen only once; the top ten take roughly 1.4%. Input material: peripheral blood. These receptor sequences come from a woman in her twenties or thirties with active or convalescent COVID-19.

The chain carries TRBV14 and TRBJ2-7; TRBD2 matches at 7 bases. The CDR3 loop spans 14 amino acids. Germline values: CDR1 SGHDN, CDR2 FVKESK. V was clipped by 3 bases and J by 6 bases; unmatched bases: 8. The CDR3 loop is CASSQTLWGGEQYF. As DNA, the CDR3 is TGTGCCAGCAGCCAGACATTGTGGGGGGGCGAGCAGTACTTC. Full variable domain (rest looked up from reference TRBV14 and TRBJ2-7): EAGVTQFPSHSVIEKGQTVTLRCDPISGHDNLYWYRRVMGKEIKFLLHFVKESKQDESGMPNNRFLAERTGGTYSTLKVQPAELEDSGVYFCASSQTLWGGEQYFGPGTRLTVT.

The chain is built from TRBV19 and TRBJ2-2, with a tentative D call TRBD1 (6 bases). CDR1 is LNHDA and CDR2 is SQIVND in the germline V gene (reference sequence). This CDR3 is 14 amino acids long. The V and J ends lost 1 base and 6 bases respectively, with 9 bases between them. This chain's CDR3 is CASSIGAGAGELFF. Here the CDR3 DNA reads TGTGCCAGTAGTATAGGGGCAGGGGCCGGGGAGCTGTTTTTT.

The count of this clone is one. The chain is built from TRBV25-1 and TRBJ1-6; 8 bases are shared with TRBD1. Germline V CDR1 and CDR2: MGHDK, SYGVNS. The V and J ends lost 2 bases and 7 bases, in that order; junction bases with no gene match: 10. The CDR3 runs 17 residues. The CDR3 sequence is CASSEDMTGVGNSPLHF. The CDR3 DNA is TGTGCCAGCAGTGAAGACATGACAGGGGTGGGAAATTCACCCCTCCACTTT. Filled out from reference TRBV25-1 and TRBJ1-6, the complete variable domain reads EADIYQTPRYLVIGTGKKITLECSQTMGHDKMYWYQQDPGMELHLIHYSYGVNSTEKGDLSSESTVSRIRTEHFPLTLESARPSHTSQYLCASSEDMTGVGNSPLHFGNGTRLTVT.

The chain couples TRBV27 to TRBJ2-1; D might be TRBD2 (6 bases). The CDR3 loop spans 17 amino acids. V was trimmed by 7 bases and J by 2 bases, leaving 21 bases between them. The germline V gene has CDR1 MNHEY and CDR2 SMNVEV (reference sequence). The CDR3 region is CASTLRRGSGTYNEQFF. In nucleotides, the CDR3 is TGTGCCAGCACCTTGAGGAGGGGCTCAGGGACCTACAATGAGCAGTTCTTC.

V and J are TRBV30 and TRBJ2-3, with 10 bases aligning to TRBD2. The junction had 1 base not matched to a gene; V was cut back by 0 bases and J by 1 base. Germline V CDR1 and CDR2: GTSNPN, SVGIG (reference sequence). CDR3 length: 15 amino acids. The chain's CDR3 is CAWSVGTSGTDTQYF. The CDR3 nucleotides read TGTGCCTGGAGTGTCGGGACTAGCGGCACAGATACGCAGTATTTT.

The chain recombines TRBV9 with TRBJ2-2, with 16 bases lining up with TRBD2. The germline CDR1 and CDR2 sequences are SGDLS and YYNGEE. The CDR3 loop spans 19 amino acids. V lost 0 bases to trimming and J lost 3 bases; unmatched junction nucleotides: 5. DNA for the CDR3: TGTGCCAGCAGCGTAGGGGGACTAGCGGGAGGGCCTTACACCGGGGAGCTGTTTTTT. Translation: CASSVGGLAGGPYTGELFF.

The V call is TRBV5-1, the J call TRBJ1-4; TRBD1 might be the D (5 bases). Trimming cost V 0 bases and J 1 base, with 16 bases left between them. Germline loops: CDR1 SGHRS, CDR2 YFSETQ. This CDR3 region has 18 residues. The CDR3 reads CASSLDGGRSLTNEKLFF. In nucleotides, the CDR3 is TGCGCCAGCAGCTTGGATGGGGGGAGATCCCTAACTAATGAAAAACTGTTTTTT.

The sample holds a few counts of this clone. The genes are TRBV30 and TRBJ1-2; D remains ambiguous. Trimming took off 4 bases at V and 4 bases at J, with 28 bases between the two ends. This CDR3 region has 18 residues. CDR1 and CDR2 (germline): GTSNPN, SVGIG (reference sequence). Written as DNA, the CDR3 is TGTGCCTGGAACCCTATCCGGGCCCAGAGGGAATATGGCTATGGCTACACCTTC. This sequence encodes CAWNPIRAQREYGYGYTF.

The rearrangement joins TRBV7-9 to TRBJ1-1; D gene uncertain. Germline CDR1 reads SEHNR; CDR2 reads FQNEAQ (reference sequence). V lost 5 bases, J lost 6 bases, and 31 bases lay in between. The CDR3 loop spans 19 amino acids. As DNA, the CDR3 is TGTGCCAGCAGCCCTTTATTGGCGGTTTGGGTCGACCGTGAGGCTGAAGCTTTCTTT. This encodes CASSPLLAVWVDREAEAFF.

The rearrangement links TRBV11-2 to TRBJ1-2; D is perhaps TRBD1 (5 bases). V lost 5 bases, J lost 4 bases, and 14 bases lay in between. The CDR3 is 14 amino acids. The V gene's germline CDR1 is SGHAT and CDR2 FQNNGV. The CDR3 reads CASSLPGQTYGYTF. The CDR3 region has the DNA TGTGCCAGCAGCCTACCCGGACAAACCTATGGCTACACCTTC.

V usage is TRBV6-5 and J usage is TRBJ1-2, with 7 positions matching TRBD1. Trimming cost V 6 bases and J 4 bases; bases outside gene matches: 5. The CDR3 runs 13 residues. Germline V gene lookup returns CDR1 MNHEY and CDR2 SVGAGI. In DNA form, the CDR3 reads TGTGCCAGCAGGTACACAGGGGCCTATGGCTACACCTTC. Residues: CASRYTGAYGYTF.

This CDR3 reads CASSYPTGNSGNTIYF. CDR3 bases: TGTGCCAGCAGTTACCCGACAGGGAACTCTGGAAACACCATATATTTT. This sequence joins TRBV6-6 and TRBJ1-3; 7 bases match TRBD1. The J segment lost 0 bases and the V segment lost 2 bases, leaving 4 bases of the junction unmatched. The CDR3 extends over 16 amino acids. The germline V gene has CDR1 MNHNY and CDR2 SVGAGI (reference sequence).

The chain couples TRBV6-5 to TRBJ1-3; D unclear. From germline, CDR1 is MNHEY and CDR2 SVGAGI. This CDR3 is 14 amino acids long. Trimming removed 6 bases at V and 1 base at J, with 10 bases between. CDR3: CASSDKLSGNTIYF. The DNA for the CDR3 is TGTGCCAGCAGCGACAAATTGTCTGGAAACACCATATATTTT.

A single count supports this clone. The chain couples TRBV12-3 or TRBV12-4 to TRBJ2-2; D not resolved. Trimming stripped 6 bases from V and 4 bases from J, with 3 bases between. The CDR3 consists of 11 residues. The CDR3 DNA sequence: TGTGCCAGCAGGAGCACCGGGGAGCTGTTTTTT. Its translation: CASRSTGELFF.

The J gene is TRBJ1-5, the V gene TRBV2, with TRBD1 matching 8 bases. In germline, CDR1 is SNHLY, CDR2 FYNNEI. The ends lost 6 bases at V and 4 bases at J; junction bases unmatched: 11. The CDR3 spans 16 residues. The CDR3 protein is CASRPQGASGNQPQHF. The CDR3 DNA reads as TGTGCCAGCAGGCCCCAGGGGGCGAGTGGAAATCAGCCCCAGCATTTT.

This clone was seen only a few times. The chain links TRBV4-1 to TRBJ2-2, with D hard to call. Germline V gene data show CDR1 as MGHRA and CDR2 as YSYEKL. The V end lost 4 bases, the J end lost 7 bases, and 10 bases lay between the germline ends. The CDR3 runs 13 residues. The CDR3 DNA follows: TGCGCCAGCAGCCGCATAGATGTCGGGGAGCTGTTTTTT. Its protein is CASSRIDVGELFF.

The CDR3, as DNA: TGTGCCAGCAGTTTGCGGGGGTACCAAGAGACCCAGTACTTC. Translating gives CASSLRGYQETQYF. This sequence joins TRBV27 and TRBJ2-5; 7 positions agree with TRBD2. Trimming cost V 3 bases and J 0 bases; bases outside gene matches: 1. This CDR3 contains 14 residues. Germline CDR1 is MNHEY and CDR2 is SMNVEV (reference sequence).